This TCR beta chain is drawn from a study of metastatic and nonmetastatic thyroid tumors. Study at large: Repertoire comparisons spanned blood and tumor or nodule tissue from malignant and benign thyroid patients.

This clone was detected ten times or more. Its antigen is unknown. V shed 4 bases, J shed 4 bases, and the junction held 6 bases outside the gene matches. The CDR3 extends over 15 amino acids. The germline V gene has CDR1 SGDLS and CDR2 YYNGEE. Original analysis: Clinicopathological groups of papillary thyroid cancer showed CDR3 differences that were used to build a distant-metastasis classifier. From the PCR reads, TCRdb re-called clones with MiXCR. The V and J calls reflect TCRdb's pipeline rather than the authors' work. The sample contains more than 40,000 clones, 24% of which appear only once. General study findings and limits: As reported, TCR beta diversity in blood and tumor was significantly higher in malignant thyroid tumors than in benign nodules.

Prior to thyroid surgery, none of the patients had received any treatment. The receptor was isolated from a female donor with papillary thyroid cancer or a benign thyroid nodule (not recorded which). Some clones in this sample may be carry-over from other donors' samples. The source material was tumor tissue. The rearrangement links TRBV9 to TRBJ1-3, with 9 bases identical to TRBD1. CDR3 coding DNA: TGTGCCAGCAGCCCACACAGGGGGCCCGGAAACACCATATATTTT. Its translation: CASSPHRGPGNTIYF. The full variable domain, completed using reference TRBV9 and TRBJ1-3, is DSGVTQTPKHLITATGQRVTLRCSPRSGDLSVYWYQQSLDQGLQFLIQYYNGEERAKGNILERFSAQQFPDLHSELNLSSLELGDSALYFCASSPHRGPGNTIYFGEGSWLTVV.